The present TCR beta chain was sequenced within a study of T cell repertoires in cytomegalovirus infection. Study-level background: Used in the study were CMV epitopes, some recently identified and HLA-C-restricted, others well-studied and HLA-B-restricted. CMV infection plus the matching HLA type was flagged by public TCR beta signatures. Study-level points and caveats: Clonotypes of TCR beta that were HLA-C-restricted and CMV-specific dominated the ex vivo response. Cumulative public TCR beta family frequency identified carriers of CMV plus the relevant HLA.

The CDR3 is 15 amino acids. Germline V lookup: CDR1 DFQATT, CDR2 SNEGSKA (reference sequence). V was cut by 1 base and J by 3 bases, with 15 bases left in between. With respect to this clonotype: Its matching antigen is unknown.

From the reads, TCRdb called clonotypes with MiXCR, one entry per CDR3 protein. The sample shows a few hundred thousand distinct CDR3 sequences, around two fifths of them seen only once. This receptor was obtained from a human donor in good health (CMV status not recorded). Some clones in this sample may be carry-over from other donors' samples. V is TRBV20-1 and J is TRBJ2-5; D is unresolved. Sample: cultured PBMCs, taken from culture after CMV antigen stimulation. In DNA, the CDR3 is TGCAGTGCTAGAGCCGAGGAGTGGGTGGAAGAGACCCAGTACTTC. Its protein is CSARAEEWVEETQYF.